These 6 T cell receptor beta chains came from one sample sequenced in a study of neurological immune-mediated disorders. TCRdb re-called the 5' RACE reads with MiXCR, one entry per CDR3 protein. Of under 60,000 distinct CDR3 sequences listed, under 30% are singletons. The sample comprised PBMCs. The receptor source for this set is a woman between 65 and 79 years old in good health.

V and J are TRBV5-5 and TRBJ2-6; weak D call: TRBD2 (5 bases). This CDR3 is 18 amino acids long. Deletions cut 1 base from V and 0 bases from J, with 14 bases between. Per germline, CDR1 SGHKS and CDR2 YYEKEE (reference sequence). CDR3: CASSLRAGDSSGANVLTF. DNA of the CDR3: TGTGCCAGCAGCTTGCGTGCCGGGGATAGCTCTGGGGCCAACGTCCTGACTTTC.

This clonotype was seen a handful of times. The CDR3 DNA reads as TGTGCCAGCCGGGACCAGTACAATGAGCAGTTCTTC. Encoded protein: CASRDQYNEQFF. The chain carries TRBV2 and TRBJ2-1; D assignment may be TRBD1 or TRBD2 (5 bases each). Germline CDR1 reads SNHLY; CDR2 reads FYNNEI. CDR3 size: 12 residues. The V end was cut by 8 bases, the J end by 4 bases, with 9 bases between.

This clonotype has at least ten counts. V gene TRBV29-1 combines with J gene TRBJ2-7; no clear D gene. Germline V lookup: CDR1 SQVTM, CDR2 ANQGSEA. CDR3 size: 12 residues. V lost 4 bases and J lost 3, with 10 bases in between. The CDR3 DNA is TGCAGCGTTGGAATGGATAACTACGAGCAGTACTTC. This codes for CSVGMDNYEQYF.

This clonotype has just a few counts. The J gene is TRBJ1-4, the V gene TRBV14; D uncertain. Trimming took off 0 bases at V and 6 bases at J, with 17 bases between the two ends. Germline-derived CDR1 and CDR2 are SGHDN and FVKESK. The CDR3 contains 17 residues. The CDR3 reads CASSQEQSSGGYEKLFF. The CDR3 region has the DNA TGTGCCAGCAGCCAAGAACAGTCGTCGGGCGGGTATGAAAAACTGTTTTTT.

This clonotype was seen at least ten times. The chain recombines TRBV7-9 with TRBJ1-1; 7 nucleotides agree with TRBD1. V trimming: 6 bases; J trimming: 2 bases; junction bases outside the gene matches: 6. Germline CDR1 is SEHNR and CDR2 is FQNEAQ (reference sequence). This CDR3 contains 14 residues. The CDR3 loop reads CASRRGQDNTEAFF. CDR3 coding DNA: TGTGCCAGCAGACGAGGACAGGATAACACTGAAGCTTTCTTT.

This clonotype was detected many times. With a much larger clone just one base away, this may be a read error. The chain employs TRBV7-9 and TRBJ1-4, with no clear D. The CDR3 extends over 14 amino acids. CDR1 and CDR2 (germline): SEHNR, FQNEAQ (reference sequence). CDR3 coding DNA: TGTGTCAGCAGCTTAGGACTGGCGGATGAAAAACTGTTTTTT. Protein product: CVSSLGLADEKLFF. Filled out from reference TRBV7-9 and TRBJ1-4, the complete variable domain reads DTGVSQNPRHKITKRGQNVTFRCDPISEHNRLYWYRQTLGQGPEFLTYFQNEAQLEKSRLLSDRFSAERPKGSFSTLEIQRTEQGDSAMYLCVSSLGLADEKLFFGSGTQLSVL.